The sequence of this TCR beta chain was determined in a study of T cell responses to AZD1222 COVID-19 vaccine. Using immunoSEQ multiplex PCR, the repertoire was profiled, and TCRdb retains in-frame clones only, with some absent. The data contain about 130,000 clones, roughly 88% of them singletons. This CDR3 spans 16 amino acids. With 1 base clipped from V and 5 bases from J, the junction kept 10 bases outside the gene matches. The germline gives CDR1 MDHEN, CDR2 SYDVKM. The chain joins TRBV28 to TRBJ1-1; 7 nucleotides line up with TRBD1. Sequenced material: peripheral blood, taken 28 days after the second AZD1222 dose. This sequence was found in an adult who received the AZD1222 COVID-19 vaccine. CDR3 bases: TGTGCCAGCAGTTTATACAAAGGCAGGGGGACTACTGAAGCTTTCTTT. Its protein is CASSLYKGRGTTEAFF.